This record concerns one TCR beta chain sequence. What it recognizes is unknown. This sample is drawn from a study of shared clonotypes between healthy human individuals. Findings and caveats of the study: Sharing across four donors was seen in about 5% of naive CD4 clonotypes.

Terminally differentiated effector memory CD45RA+ cells were excluded by CCR7 positive selection of CD45RO-negative cells. Trimming removed 5 bases at V and 5 bases at J, with 9 bases between. The CDR3 covers 12 residues. In germline, CDR1 is MDHEN, CDR2 SYDVKM. Clones were sequenced by immunoSEQ multiplex PCR, and TCRdb holds only the in-frame ones, with some missing. The sample yields over 2 million clones, approximately 94% seen once. The sequencing input was naive CD8+ T cells sorted from blood. The gene calls are TRBV28 and TRBJ1-2; D unresolved. This TCR derives from a man younger than 30 in good health. CDR3 amino acids: CASSLFGYGYTF. The CDR3 nucleotides are TGTGCCAGCAGTCTATTCGGGTATGGCTACACCTTC.